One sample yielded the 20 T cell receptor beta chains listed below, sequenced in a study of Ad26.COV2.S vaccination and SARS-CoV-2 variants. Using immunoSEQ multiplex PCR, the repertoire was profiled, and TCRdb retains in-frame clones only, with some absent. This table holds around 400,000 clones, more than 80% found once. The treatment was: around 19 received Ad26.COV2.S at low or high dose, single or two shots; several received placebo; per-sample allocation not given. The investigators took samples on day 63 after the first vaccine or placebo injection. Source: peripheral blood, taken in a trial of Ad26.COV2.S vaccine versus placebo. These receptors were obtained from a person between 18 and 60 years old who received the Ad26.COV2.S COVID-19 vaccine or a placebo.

As DNA, the CDR3 is TGTGCCAGCAGCCACACACACAATGAGCAGTTCTTC. Encoded protein: CASSHTHNEQFF. The chain joins TRBV12-3 or TRBV12-4 to TRBJ2-1; D is ambiguous. V gave up 6 bases and J gave up 5 bases, with 8 bases separating them. This CDR3 comprises 12 residues.

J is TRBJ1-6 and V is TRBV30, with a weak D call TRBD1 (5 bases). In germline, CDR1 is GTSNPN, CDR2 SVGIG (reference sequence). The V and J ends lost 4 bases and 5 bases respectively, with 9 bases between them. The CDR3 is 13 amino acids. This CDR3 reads CAWTPGNNSPLHF. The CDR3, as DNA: TGTGCCTGGACGCCAGGGAATAATTCACCCCTCCACTTT.

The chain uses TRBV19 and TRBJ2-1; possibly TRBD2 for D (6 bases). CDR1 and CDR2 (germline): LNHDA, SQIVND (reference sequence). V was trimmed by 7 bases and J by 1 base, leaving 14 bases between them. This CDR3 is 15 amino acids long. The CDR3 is CASTRTGESYNEQFF. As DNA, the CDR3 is TGTGCCAGTACCCGGACGGGAGAGTCCTACAATGAGCAGTTCTTC.

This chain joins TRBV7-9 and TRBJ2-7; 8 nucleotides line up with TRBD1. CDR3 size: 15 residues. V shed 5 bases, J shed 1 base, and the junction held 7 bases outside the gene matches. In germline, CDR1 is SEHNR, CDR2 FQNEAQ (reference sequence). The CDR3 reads CASSQTGGRSYEQYF. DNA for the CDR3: TGTGCCAGCAGCCAAACAGGGGGTAGATCCTACGAGCAGTACTTC.

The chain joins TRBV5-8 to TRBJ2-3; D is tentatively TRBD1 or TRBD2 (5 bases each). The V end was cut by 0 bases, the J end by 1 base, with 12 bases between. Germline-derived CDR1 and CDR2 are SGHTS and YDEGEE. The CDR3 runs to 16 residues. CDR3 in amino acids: CASSLEARGGTDTQYF. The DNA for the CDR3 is TGTGCCAGCAGCTTGGAGGCTAGAGGGGGCACAGATACGCAGTATTTT.

In nucleotides, the CDR3 is TGTGCCAGTAGTATTTCGGGTATGGCCTACGAGCAGTACTTC. Translated: CASSISGMAYEQYF. The rearrangement links TRBV19 to TRBJ2-7; D not resolved. CDR3 length: 14 residues. Trimming removed 3 bases at V and 2 bases at J, with 11 bases between. The germline CDR1 and CDR2 sequences are LNHDA and SQIVND (reference sequence).

CDR3 loop: CASSLAGSIYEQYF. Written as DNA, the CDR3 is TGTGCCAGCAGCTTGGCCGGGTCAATCTACGAGCAGTACTTC. The chain is built from TRBV5-4 and TRBJ2-7; the D is unclear. The V gene lost 0 bases and the J gene lost 3 bases, with 10 bases spanning the gap. This CDR3 is 14 amino acids long. Germline V lookup: CDR1 SGHNT, CDR2 YYREEE (reference sequence).

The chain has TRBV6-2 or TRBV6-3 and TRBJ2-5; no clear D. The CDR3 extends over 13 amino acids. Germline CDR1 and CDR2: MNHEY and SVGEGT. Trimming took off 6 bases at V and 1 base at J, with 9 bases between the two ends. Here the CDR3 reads CASSEHRQETQYF. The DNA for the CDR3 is TGTGCCAGCAGCGAACACCGCCAAGAGACCCAGTACTTC.

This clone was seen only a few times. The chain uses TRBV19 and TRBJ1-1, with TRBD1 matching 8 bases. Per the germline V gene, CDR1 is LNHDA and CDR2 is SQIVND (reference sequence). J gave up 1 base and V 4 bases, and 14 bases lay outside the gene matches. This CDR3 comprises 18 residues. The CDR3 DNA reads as TGTGCCAGTAGTACTCCGGGACAGGCCCCCTTTTCGAACACTGAAGCTTTCTTT. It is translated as CASSTPGQAPFSNTEAFF. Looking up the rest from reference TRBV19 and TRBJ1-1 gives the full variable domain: DGGITQSPKYLFRKEGQNVTLSCEQNLNHDAMYWYRQDPGQGLRLIYYSQIVNDFQKGDIAEGYSVSREKKESFPLTVTSAQKNPTAFYLCASSTPGQAPFSNTEAFFGQGTRLTVV.

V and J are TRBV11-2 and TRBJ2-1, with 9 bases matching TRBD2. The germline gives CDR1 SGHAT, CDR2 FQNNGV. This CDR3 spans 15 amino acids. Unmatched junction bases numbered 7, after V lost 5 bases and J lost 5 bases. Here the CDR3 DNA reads TGTGCCAGCAGCCGTTCGGCGGGAGGGAACAATGAGCAGTTCTTC. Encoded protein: CASSRSAGGNNEQFF.

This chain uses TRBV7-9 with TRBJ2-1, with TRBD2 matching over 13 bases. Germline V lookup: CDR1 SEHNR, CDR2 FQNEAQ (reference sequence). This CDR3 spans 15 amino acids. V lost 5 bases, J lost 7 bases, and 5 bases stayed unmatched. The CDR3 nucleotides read TGTGCCAGCAGCCTACTAGCGGGAGGGCCAAATGAGCAGTTCTTC. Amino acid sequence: CASSLLAGGPNEQFF.

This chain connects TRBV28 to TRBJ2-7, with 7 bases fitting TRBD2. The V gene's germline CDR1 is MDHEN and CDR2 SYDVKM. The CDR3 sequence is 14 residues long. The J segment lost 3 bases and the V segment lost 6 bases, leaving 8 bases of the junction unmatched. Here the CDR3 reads CASRTEGTNYEQYF. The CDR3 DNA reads TGTGCCAGCAGGACCGAAGGGACTAACTACGAGCAGTACTTC.

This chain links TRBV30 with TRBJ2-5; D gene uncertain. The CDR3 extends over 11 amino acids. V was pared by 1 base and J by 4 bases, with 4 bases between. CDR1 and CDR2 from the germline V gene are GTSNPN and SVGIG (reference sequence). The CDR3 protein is CAWSGGETQYF. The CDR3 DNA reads TGTGCCTGGAGTGGTGGAGAGACCCAGTACTTC.

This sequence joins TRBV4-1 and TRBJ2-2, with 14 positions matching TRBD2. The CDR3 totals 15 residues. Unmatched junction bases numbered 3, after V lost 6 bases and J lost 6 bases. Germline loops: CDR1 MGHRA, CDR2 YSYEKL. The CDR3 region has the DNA TGCGCCAGCAGACGGACTAGCGGGAGGCCCGGGGAGCTGTTTTTT. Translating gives CASRRTSGRPGELFF.

The CDR3 sequence is CASTLLEGQGLGPQHF. CDR3 nucleotides: TGTGCCAGCACCCTCTTAGAGGGACAGGGACTGGGGCCCCAGCATTTT. The gene calls are TRBV21-1 and TRBJ1-5; TRBD1 is the table's D call and was not checked against the DNA. TRBV21-1 is a pseudogene locus. This CDR3 spans 16 amino acids.

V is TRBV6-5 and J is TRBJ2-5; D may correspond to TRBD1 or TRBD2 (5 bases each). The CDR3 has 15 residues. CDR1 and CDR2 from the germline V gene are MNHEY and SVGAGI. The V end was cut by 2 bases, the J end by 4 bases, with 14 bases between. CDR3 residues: CASSYTRIGTETQYF. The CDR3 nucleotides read TGTGCCAGCAGTTACACTAGGATAGGGACAGAGACCCAGTACTTC.

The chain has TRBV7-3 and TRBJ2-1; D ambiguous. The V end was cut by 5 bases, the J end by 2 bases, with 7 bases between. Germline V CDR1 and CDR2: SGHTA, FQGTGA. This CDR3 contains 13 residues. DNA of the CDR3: TGTGCCAGCAGCCCCGGGCCCTACAATGAGCAGTTCTTC. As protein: CASSPGPYNEQFF.

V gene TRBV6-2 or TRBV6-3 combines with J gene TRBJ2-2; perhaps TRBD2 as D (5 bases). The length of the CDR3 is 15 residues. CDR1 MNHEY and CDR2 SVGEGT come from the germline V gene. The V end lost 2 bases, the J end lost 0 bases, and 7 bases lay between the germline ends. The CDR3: CASSYDGANTGELFF. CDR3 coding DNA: TGTGCCAGCAGTTACGACGGGGCGAACACCGGGGAGCTGTTTTTT.

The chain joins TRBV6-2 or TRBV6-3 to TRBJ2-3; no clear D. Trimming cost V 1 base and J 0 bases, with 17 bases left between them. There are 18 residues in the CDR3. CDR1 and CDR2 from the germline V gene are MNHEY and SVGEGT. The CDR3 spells CASSYYSPPTPSTDTQYF. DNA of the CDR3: TGTGCCAGCAGTTACTACTCCCCTCCGACCCCTAGCACAGATACGCAGTATTTT.

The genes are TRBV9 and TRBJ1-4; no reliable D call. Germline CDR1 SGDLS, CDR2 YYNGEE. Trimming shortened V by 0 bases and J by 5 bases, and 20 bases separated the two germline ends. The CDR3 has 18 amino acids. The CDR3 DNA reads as TGTGCCAGCAGCGTAGGACGGCAGCCCAGCGCCGGGAATGAAAAACTGTTTTTT. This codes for CASSVGRQPSAGNEKLFF.